This TCR beta chain was documented in a study of cytomegalovirus exposure and HLA in healthy donors. Points from the study as a whole: The authors reported that TCR beta sequences could predict HLA-A and HLA-B alleles. These predictions were accurate for most subjects in the first cohort. Analysis was performed later, and it showed HLA-associated TCR beta chains to be more clonally expanded than equally common others. In a later analysis, a missense DCLRE1C variant was linked to TCR beta V- and J-gene trimming. One later analysis reportedly identified an Asian-associated ancestry cluster that showed fewer N-insertions than the roughly 620-donor mean.

Primers included in the PCR were 60 Vbeta and 13 Jbeta primers. Sequencing used immunoSEQ multiplex PCR; TCRdb keeps in-frame clones, though not all of them. Of 150,000 or so clones listed, 77% are singletons. On this clone itself: No antigen is known for it.

The CDR3 extends over 16 amino acids. Trimming took off 7 bases at V and 3 bases at J, with 18 bases between the two ends. Germline assignment: CDR1 LNHDA and CDR2 SQIVND (reference sequence). The source of this sequence is a male donor in good health and CMV-seronegative. The V gene is TRBV19, the J gene TRBJ1-4; D is uncertain. The sequenced sample was PBMCs. The CDR3 loop reads CASNLRRGKSNEKLFF. CDR3 DNA sequence: TGTGCCAGTAACCTTCGTCGGGGAAAATCTAATGAAAAACTGTTTTTT.